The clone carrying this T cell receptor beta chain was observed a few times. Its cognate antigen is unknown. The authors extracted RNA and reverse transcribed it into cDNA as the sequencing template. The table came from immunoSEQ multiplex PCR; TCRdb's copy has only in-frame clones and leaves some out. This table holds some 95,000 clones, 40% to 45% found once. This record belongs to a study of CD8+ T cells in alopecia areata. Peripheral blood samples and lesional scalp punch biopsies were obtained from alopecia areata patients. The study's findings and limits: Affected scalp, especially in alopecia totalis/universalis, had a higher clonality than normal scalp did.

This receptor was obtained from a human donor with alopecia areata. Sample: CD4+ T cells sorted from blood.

This chain's CDR3 is CSAEPRARNQYF. In DNA, the CDR3 is TGCAGCGCCGAACCTAGAGCTAGGAACCAGTACTTC. V and J are TRBV29-1 and TRBJ2-5; D is unclear. The germline CDR1 and CDR2 sequences are SQVTM and ANQGSEA. Trimming removed 7 bases at V and 10 bases at J, with 19 bases between. There are 12 residues in the CDR3.